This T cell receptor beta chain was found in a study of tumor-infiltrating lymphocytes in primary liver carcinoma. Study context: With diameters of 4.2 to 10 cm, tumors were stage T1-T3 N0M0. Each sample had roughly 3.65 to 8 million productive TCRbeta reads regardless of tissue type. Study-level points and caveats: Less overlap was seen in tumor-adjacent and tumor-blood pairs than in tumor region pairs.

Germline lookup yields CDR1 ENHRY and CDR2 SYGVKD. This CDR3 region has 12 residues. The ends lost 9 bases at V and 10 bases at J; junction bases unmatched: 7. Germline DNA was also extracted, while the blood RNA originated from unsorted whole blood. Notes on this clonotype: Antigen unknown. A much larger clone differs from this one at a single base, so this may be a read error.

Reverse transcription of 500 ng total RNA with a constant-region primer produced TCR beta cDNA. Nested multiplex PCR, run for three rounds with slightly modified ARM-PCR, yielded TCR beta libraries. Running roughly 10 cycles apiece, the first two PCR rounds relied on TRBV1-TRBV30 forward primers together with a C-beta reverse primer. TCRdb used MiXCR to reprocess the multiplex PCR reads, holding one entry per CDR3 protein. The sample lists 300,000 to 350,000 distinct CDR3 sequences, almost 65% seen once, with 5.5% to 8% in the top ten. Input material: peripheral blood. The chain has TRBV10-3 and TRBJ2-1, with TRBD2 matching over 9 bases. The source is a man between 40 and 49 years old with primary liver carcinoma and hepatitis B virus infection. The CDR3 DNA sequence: TGTGCCATAGGTAGCGGGAGTTACGAGCAGTTCTTC. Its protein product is CAIGSGSYEQFF.